This entry lists 17 T cell receptor beta chains sequenced from one sample in a study of vaccination effects on CD4 cells after COVID-19. Following culture for approximately ten days, CD4+ T cells were isolated. Infection with SARS-CoV-2 occurred in the person between March and December 2020, and PCR confirmed it. Participants received two doses of either the BNT162b2 or mRNA-1273 vaccine. Some clones are missing from TCRdb's copy, which holds only in-frame ones; the method was immunoSEQ multiplex PCR. The sample includes tens of thousands of clones, about 74% of them seen just once. The antigens of these receptors remain unknown. The material sequenced was CD4+ T cells from PBMCs cultured without peptide, taken after COVID-19 vaccination. All receptors derive from a human donor who had a prior SARS-CoV-2 infection.

This sequence joins TRBV15 and TRBJ2-7; the D is unclear. V was pared by 0 bases and J by 4 bases, with 16 bases between. This CDR3 is 16 amino acids long. The germline V gene has CDR1 LNHNV and CDR2 YYDKDF (reference sequence). The CDR3 DNA reads TGTGCCACCAGCAGAGAATGGTCTAGGCTTGATTACGAGCAGTACTTC. This gives the protein CATSREWSRLDYEQYF.

This clone has only a few counts. V usage is TRBV2 and J usage is TRBJ2-5; D is unresolved. Germline V gene sequence: CDR1 SNHLY, CDR2 FYNNEI. This CDR3 has 12 residues. V lost 7 bases and J 4 bases, leaving 10 bases between the germline ends. The CDR3 DNA follows: TGTGCCAGCAATAGGTTTTTAGAGACCCAGTACTTC. It specifies CASNRFLETQYF.

The chain links TRBV5-1 to TRBJ1-3, with D unclear. The germline gives CDR1 SGHRS, CDR2 YFSETQ. Trimming took off 4 bases at V and 1 base at J, with 15 bases between the two ends. CDR3 length equals 16 residues. Here the CDR3 DNA reads TGCGCCAGCAGCGTGACTGATCCCGGGTCTGGAAACACCATATATTTT. Protein: CASSVTDPGSGNTIYF.

The chain uses TRBV9 and TRBJ2-2; 12 bases fit TRBD2. This CDR3 is built from 16 residues. Germline V gives CDR1 SGDLS, CDR2 YYNGEE. After removal of 0 bases from V and 7 bases from J, the junction contained 4 bases not matched to a gene. The CDR3 region is CASSVGLAGAYGELFF. Written as DNA, the CDR3 is TGTGCCAGCAGCGTAGGACTAGCGGGAGCTTACGGGGAGCTGTTTTTT. The entire variable domain, with the rest obtained from reference TRBV9 and TRBJ2-2, is as follows: DSGVTQTPKHLITATGQRVTLRCSPRSGDLSVYWYQQSLDQGLQFLIQYYNGEERAKGNILERFSAQQFPDLHSELNLSSLELGDSALYFCASSVGLAGAYGELFFGEGSRLTVL.

The chain carries TRBV7-9 and TRBJ2-1; possibly TRBD2 for D (6 bases). The CDR3 sequence is 17 residues long. Trimming cost V 7 bases and J 1 base, with 20 bases left between them. Germline-derived CDR1 and CDR2 are SEHNR and FQNEAQ (reference sequence). CDR3 loop: CASIPGGGRGSYNEQFF. The CDR3 DNA sequence: TGTGCCAGCATCCCGGGTGGGGGGAGAGGTTCCTACAATGAGCAGTTCTTC. The full variable domain, in which reference TRBV7-9 and TRBJ2-1 provide the parts outside the CDR3, is DTGVSQNPRHKITKRGQNVTFRCDPISEHNRLYWYRQTLGQGPEFLTYFQNEAQLEKSRLLSDRFSAERPKGSFSTLEIQRTEQGDSAMYLCASIPGGGRGSYNEQFFGPGTRLTVL.

This chain links TRBV7-8 with TRBJ2-7; TRBD2 matches at 10 bases. V was clipped by 5 bases and J by 1 base; unmatched bases: 11. This CDR3 has 17 residues. Germline loops: CDR1 SGHVS, CDR2 FQNEAQ. The CDR3 DNA follows: TGTGCCAGCAGCGAGATTCCGGGACTAGCGACATCCTACGAGCAGTACTTC. It is translated as CASSEIPGLATSYEQYF.

The chain recombines TRBV4-3 with TRBJ1-2, with D unresolved. V lost 0 bases, J lost 4 bases, and 15 bases lay in between. Germline lookup yields CDR1 LGHNA and CDR2 YSLEER. This CDR3 has 16 amino acids. CDR3 DNA sequence: TGCGCCAGCAGCCAAGATTTAGGGAGAGTGGGCTATGGCTACACCTTC. This encodes CASSQDLGRVGYGYTF.

This clone was observed once. V usage is TRBV2 and J usage is TRBJ1-6; TRBD1 aligns across 9 bases. The V segment lost 6 bases and the J segment 11 bases; nucleotides outside the gene matches: 5. The CDR3 sequence is 13 residues long. The germline V gene has CDR1 SNHLY and CDR2 FYNNEI. CDR3 residues: CASSQGQGTPLHF. The DNA of the CDR3 is TGTGCCAGCAGCCAGGGACAGGGAACACCCCTCCACTTT.

The chain has TRBV9 and TRBJ1-3; the D is unclear. CDR1 and CDR2 (germline): SGDLS, YYNGEE. The CDR3 extends over 16 amino acids. The ends were cut back, 2 bases at V and 0 bases at J, with 12 bases in the middle. CDR3 residues: CASSVSTAFSGNTIYF. CDR3 sequence (DNA): TGTGCCAGCAGCGTTTCGACGGCCTTCTCTGGAAACACCATATATTTT.

The rearrangement links TRBV5-1 to TRBJ1-1; D may be TRBD1 (5 bases). V lost 5 bases and J lost 3, with 17 bases in between. CDR3 length: 15 residues. CDR1 is SGHRS, CDR2 YFSETQ, per germline. The CDR3 loop reads CASRGFGGGDTEAFF. The DNA of the CDR3 is TGCGCCAGCAGGGGTTTTGGGGGAGGAGACACTGAAGCTTTCTTT. The full variable domain, in which reference TRBV5-1 and TRBJ1-1 provide the parts outside the CDR3, is KAGVTQTPRYLIKTRGQQVTLSCSPISGHRSVSWYQQTPGQGLQFLFEYFSETQRNKGNFPGRFSGRQFSNSRSEMNVSTLELGDSALYLCASRGFGGGDTEAFFGQGTRLTVV.

The chain uses TRBV7-3 and TRBJ2-1, with D unclear. The CDR3 contains 13 residues. Between the trimmed V and J ends, which lost 4 bases and 4 bases, there was a span of 8 bases. Germline values: CDR1 SGHTA, CDR2 FQGTGA. CDR3 sequence: CASSSGQYNEQFF. CDR3 nucleotide sequence: TGTGCCAGCAGCTCCGGGCAGTACAATGAGCAGTTCTTC.

The J gene is TRBJ1-5, the V gene TRBV5-6, with 7 bases that match TRBD1. The V gene end was trimmed by 2 bases and the J gene end by 7 bases; junction bases not matched to a gene: 9. This CDR3 is 15 amino acids long. From germline, CDR1 is SGHDT and CDR2 YYEEEE. Written as DNA, the CDR3 is TGTGCCAGCAGCTTATATAGGGGGCAGGGGCAGCCCCAGCATTTT. Its translation is CASSLYRGQGQPQHF. The variable domain in full, with the rest retrieved from reference TRBV5-6 and TRBJ1-5, is DAGVTQSPTHLIKTRGQQVTLRCSPKSGHDTVSWYQQALGQGPQFIFQYYEEEERQRGNFPDRFSGHQFPNYSSELNVNALLLGDSALYLCASSLYRGQGQPQHFGDGTRLSIL.

V usage is TRBV27 and J usage is TRBJ2-7; no clear D gene. This CDR3 is built from 13 residues. The V gene's germline CDR1 is MNHEY and CDR2 SMNVEV (reference sequence). Trimming took 10 bases from V and 0 from J, leaving 13 bases between them. CDR3 sequence reads: CATKVRSSYEQYF. Written as DNA, the CDR3 is TGTGCCACGAAGGTGCGGAGCTCCTACGAGCAGTACTTC.

In this sample, this clone turned up a few times. The chain joins TRBV5-1 to TRBJ2-1, with TRBD2 identical over 10 bases. The germline V gene encodes CDR1 SGHRS and CDR2 YFSETQ. This CDR3 spans 16 amino acids. The V gene end was trimmed by 0 bases and the J gene end by 5 bases; junction bases not matched to a gene: 5. The CDR3 DNA is TGCGCCAGCAGCTTGGCCGGGACTAGCGTAGACAATGAGCAGTTCTTC. Protein: CASSLAGTSVDNEQFF.

This clone occurred a few times. This sequence joins TRBV7-6 and TRBJ2-1, with unresolved D. The V gene lost 7 bases and the J gene lost 8 bases, with 12 bases spanning the gap. Per germline, CDR1 SGHVS and CDR2 FNYEAQ. The CDR3 has 12 residues. The CDR3 DNA reads TGTGCCAGCACCTCTACCACTTATGAGCAGTTCTTC. This gives the protein CASTSTTYEQFF.

Relative to its sample, this clone is medium-sized. The chain carries TRBV6-5 and TRBJ1-2; 7 positions match TRBD1. CDR1 and CDR2 from the germline V gene are MNHEY and SVGAGI. CDR3 length equals 13 residues. J lost 2 bases, V lost 6 bases, and 3 bases had no gene match. CDR3 residues: CASRRDSNYGYTF. The CDR3 DNA reads TGTGCCAGCAGAAGGGACAGCAACTATGGCTACACCTTC.

The chain combines TRBV4-2 with TRBJ2-2, with 11 bases lining up with TRBD2. J gave up 1 base and V 7 bases, and 11 bases lay outside the gene matches. This CDR3 has 18 residues. From germline, CDR1 is LGHNA and CDR2 YNFKEQ. The CDR3 nucleotides are TGTGCCAGCACCAAACAAACCGGGACTAGCGGGAACACCGGGGAGCTGTTTTTT. It specifies CASTKQTGTSGNTGELFF.